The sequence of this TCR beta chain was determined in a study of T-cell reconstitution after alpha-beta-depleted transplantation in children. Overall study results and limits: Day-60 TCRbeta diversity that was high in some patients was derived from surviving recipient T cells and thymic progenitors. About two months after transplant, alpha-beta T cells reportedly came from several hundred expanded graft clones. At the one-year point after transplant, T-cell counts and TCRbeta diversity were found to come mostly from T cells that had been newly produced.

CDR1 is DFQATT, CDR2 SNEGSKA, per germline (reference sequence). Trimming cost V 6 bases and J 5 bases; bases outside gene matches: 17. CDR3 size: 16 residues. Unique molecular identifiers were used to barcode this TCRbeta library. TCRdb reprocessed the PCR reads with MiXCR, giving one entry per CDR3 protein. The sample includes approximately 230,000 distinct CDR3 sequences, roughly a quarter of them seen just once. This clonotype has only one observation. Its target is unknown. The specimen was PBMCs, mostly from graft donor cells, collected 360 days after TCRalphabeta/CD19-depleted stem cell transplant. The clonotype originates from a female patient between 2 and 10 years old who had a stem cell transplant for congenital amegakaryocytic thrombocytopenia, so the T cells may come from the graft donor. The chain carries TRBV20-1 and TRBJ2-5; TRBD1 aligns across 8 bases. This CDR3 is CSARGQDTSDFETQYF. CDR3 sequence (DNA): TGCAGTGCCAGGGGACAGGACACCTCTGACTTTGAGACCCAGTACTTC.